Listed below are T cell receptor beta chains from one sample, sequenced in a study of blood T cell repertoires in COVID-19. Sequencing used immunoSEQ multiplex PCR; TCRdb keeps in-frame clones, though not all of them. The sample carries about 150,000 clones, about 87% recorded once. The sample taken for sequencing was peripheral blood. These receptors were taken from a man aged 45 to 65 with active COVID-19. Each CDR3 is given with its conserved first and last residue. Fields, in order: V gene, J gene, clone size, D gene, CDR3 protein, CDR3 DNA. The D gene is left open where the match is weak. Clone size is given for some rows only: seen once, a few or many times, or a class if the clone is expanded.

V: TRBV7-6; J: TRBJ2-2; size: NA; D: NA; CDR3: CASSLDEASNTGELFF; DNA: TGTGCCAGCAGCTTAGACGAGGCTAGTAACACCGGGGAGCTGTTTTTT
V: TRBV7-2; J: TRBJ2-7; size: NA; D: TRBD2; CDR3: CASSPPRQGGVNYEQYF; DNA: TGTGCCAGCAGTCCGCCCCGGCAGGGAGGGGTAAACTACGAGCAGTACTTC
V: TRBV7-2; J: TRBJ1-1; size: NA; D: NA; CDR3: CASTLQPGLFDTEAFF; DNA: TGTGCCAGCACCCTCCAACCGGGTCTGTTTGACACTGAAGCTTTCTTT
V: TRBV30; J: TRBJ2-3; size: NA; D: TRBD2; CDR3: CAWSVTSGGLSTDTQYF; DNA: TGTGCCTGGAGTGTTACTAGCGGGGGGCTGAGCACAGATACGCAGTATTTT
V: TRBV29-1; J: TRBJ2-4; size: NA; D: TRBD1; CDR3: CSVHPGQGVAKNIQYF; DNA: TGCAGCGTTCATCCTGGACAGGGGGTGGCCAAAAACATTCAGTACTTC
V: TRBV5-4; J: TRBJ2-5; size: NA; D: TRBD1; CDR3: CASSLVQGAGGETQYF; DNA: TGTGCCAGCAGCTTGGTTCAGGGGGCGGGTGGAGAGACCCAGTACTTC
V: TRBV11-2; J: TRBJ1-2; size: NA; D: TRBD1; CDR3: CASSQDRGVLQEGYGYTF; DNA: TGTGCCAGCAGCCAAGACAGGGGAGTATTACAAGAAGGCTATGGCTACACCTTC
V: TRBV29-1; J: TRBJ1-2; size: NA; D: NA; CDR3: CSVDRATYGYTF; DNA: TGCAGCGTTGACAGGGCCACTTATGGCTACACCTTC
V: TRBV10-3; J: TRBJ1-3; size: once; D: NA; CDR3: CAISPTDTSGNTIYF; DNA: TGTGCCATCAGCCCGACAGACACATCTGGAAACACCATATATTTT
V: TRBV6-7; J: TRBJ2-7; size: NA; D: NA; CDR3: CASSYIRTHNSYEQYF; DNA: TGTGCCAGCAGTTACATAAGGACACATAACTCCTACGAGCAGTACTTC
V: TRBV2; J: TRBJ1-5; size: NA; D: NA; CDR3: CASSERGDQPQHF; DNA: TGTGCCAGCAGTGAACGGGGGGATCAGCCCCAGCATTTT
V: TRBV19; J: TRBJ1-6; size: once; D: NA; CDR3: CASREGGSYNSPLHF; DNA: TGTGCCAGTAGGGAAGGGGGCTCCTATAATTCACCCCTCCACTTT
V: TRBV19; J: TRBJ2-7; size: NA; D: TRBD1; CDR3: CASSVEPGQGYEQYF; DNA: TGTGCCAGTAGTGTCGAACCGGGACAGGGTTACGAGCAGTACTTC
V: TRBV7-6; J: TRBJ2-1; size: NA; D: NA; CDR3: CASSPGWGQARDEQFF; DNA: TGTGCCAGCAGCCCGGGATGGGGACAAGCTCGGGATGAGCAGTTCTTC
V: TRBV5-4; J: TRBJ2-2; size: NA; D: NA; CDR3: CASSSSGGENTGELFF; DNA: TGTGCCAGCAGCTCCTCCGGAGGGGAGAACACCGGGGAGCTGTTTTTT
V: TRBV5-8; J: TRBJ2-2; size: NA; D: TRBD1; CDR3: CASSPRQGETRNTGELFF; DNA: TGTGCCAGCAGCCCAAGACAGGGAGAAACGAGGAACACCGGGGAGCTGTTTTTT
V: TRBV9; J: TRBJ2-3; size: NA; D: NA; CDR3: CASSVGGAMADTQYF; DNA: TGTGCCAGCAGCGTGGGGGGGGCCATGGCAGATACGCAGTATTTT
V: TRBV2; J: TRBJ2-7; size: once; D: NA; CDR3: CASSQGSEQYF; DNA: TGTGCCAGCAGTCAGGGGAGCGAGCAGTACTTC
V: TRBV3-1/TRBV3-2; J: TRBJ2-7; size: NA; D: NA; CDR3: CASSQAVGFPYEQYF; DNA: TGTGCCAGCAGCCAAGCTGTGGGCTTTCCCTACGAGCAGTACTTC
V: TRBV18; J: TRBJ2-3; size: NA; D: NA; CDR3: CASSLQDRPTDTQYF; DNA: TGTGCCAGCTCACTCCAGGACAGACCCACAGATACGCAGTATTTT